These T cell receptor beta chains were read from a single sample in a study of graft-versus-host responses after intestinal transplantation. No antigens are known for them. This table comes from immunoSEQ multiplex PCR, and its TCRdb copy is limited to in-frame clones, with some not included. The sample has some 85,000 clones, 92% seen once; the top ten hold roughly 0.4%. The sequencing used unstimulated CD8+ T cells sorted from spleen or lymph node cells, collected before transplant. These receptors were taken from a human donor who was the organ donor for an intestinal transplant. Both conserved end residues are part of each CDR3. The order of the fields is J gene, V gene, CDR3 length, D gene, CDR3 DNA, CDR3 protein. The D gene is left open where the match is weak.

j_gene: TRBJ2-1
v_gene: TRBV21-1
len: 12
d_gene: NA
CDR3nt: TGTGCCAGCAGCAACAGGGACAATGAGCAGTTCTTC
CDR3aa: CASSNRDNEQFF

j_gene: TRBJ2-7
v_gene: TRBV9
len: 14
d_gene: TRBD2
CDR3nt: TGTGCCAGCAGCCCAGGGATAGCGGGGGCCGAGCAGTACTTC
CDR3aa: CASSPGIAGAEQYF

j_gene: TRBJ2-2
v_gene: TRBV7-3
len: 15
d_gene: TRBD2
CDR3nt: TGTGCCAGCAGCTCCTTAGCGGGGGAGGCCGGGGAGCTGTTTTTT
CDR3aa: CASSSLAGEAGELFF

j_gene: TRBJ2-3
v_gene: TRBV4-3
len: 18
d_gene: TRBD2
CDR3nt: TGCGCCAGCAGCCAAGAACGTCAGCGGGGGTCTCGCACAGATACGCAGTATTTT
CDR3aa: CASSQERQRGSRTDTQYF

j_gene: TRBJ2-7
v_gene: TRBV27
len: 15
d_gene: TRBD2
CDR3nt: TGTGCCAGCAGCCTGACTAGCGGGGGGGCCGTCGAGCAGTACTTC
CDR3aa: CASSLTSGGAVEQYF

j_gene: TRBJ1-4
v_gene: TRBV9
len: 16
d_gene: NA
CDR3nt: TGTGCCAGCAGCCCCCGGGGAGCAGGGGCGGGCGAAAAACTGTTTTTT
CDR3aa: CASSPRGAGAGEKLFF

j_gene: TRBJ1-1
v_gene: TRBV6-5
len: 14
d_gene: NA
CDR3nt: TGTGCCAGCAGTTCTGAGGGCATGAACACTGAAGCTTTCTTT
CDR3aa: CASSSEGMNTEAFF

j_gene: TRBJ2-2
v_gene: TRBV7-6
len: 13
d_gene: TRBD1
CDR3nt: TGTGCCAGCAGCTTCGGACAGGCCGGGGAGCTGTTTTTT
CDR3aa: CASSFGQAGELFF

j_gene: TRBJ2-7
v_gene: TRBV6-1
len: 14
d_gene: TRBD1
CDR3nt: TGTGCCAGCAGTGGGGGGACAGGCTCCTACGAGCAGTACTTC
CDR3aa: CASSGGTGSYEQYF

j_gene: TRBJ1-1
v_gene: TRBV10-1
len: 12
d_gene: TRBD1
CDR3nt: TGCGCCAGCACCGGACAGGTCGCTGAAGCTTTCTTT
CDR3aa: CASTGQVAEAFF